This note documents a single TCR beta chain sequence. The antigen is undetermined. This specimen comes from a study of T cell responses to AZD1222 COVID-19 vaccine. The study's findings and limits: An increase in Spike-specific TCR breadth and depth was observed after two AZD1222 doses. Females outnumbered males among donors, who were mostly white British; clonal diversity was possibly underestimated. At baseline, seropositivity was found in only a handful of AZD1222 recipients. Reports say nearly half of spike-specific TCRs go after unmutated variant regions.

Only in-frame clones appear in the TCRdb table, and some are missing; sequencing was by immunoSEQ multiplex PCR. Found here are about 220,000 clones, about 93% of them singletons; the top ten hold roughly 1%. Trimming left V 8 bases short and J 3 bases short, with 14 bases between. The CDR3 covers 14 residues. Germline V lookup: CDR1 SEHNR, CDR2 FQNEAQ (reference sequence). This sample comprised peripheral blood, obtained on day 0 of MenACWY control vaccination. The V call is TRBV7-9, the J call TRBJ1-5; D gene ambiguous. The source of this sequence is an adult in good health. The CDR3 reads CASSRGEDNQPQHF. In nucleotides, the CDR3 is TGTGCCAGCTCCCGGGGTGAGGACAATCAGCCCCAGCATTTT.